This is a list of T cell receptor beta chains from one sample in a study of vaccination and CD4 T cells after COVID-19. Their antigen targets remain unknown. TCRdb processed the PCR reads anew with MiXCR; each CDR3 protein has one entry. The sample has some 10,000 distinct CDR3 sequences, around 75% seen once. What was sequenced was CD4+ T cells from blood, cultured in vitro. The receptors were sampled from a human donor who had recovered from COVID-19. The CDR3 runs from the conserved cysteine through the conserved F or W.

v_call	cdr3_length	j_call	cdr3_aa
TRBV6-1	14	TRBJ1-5	CASRSHASNQPQHF
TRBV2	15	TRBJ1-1	CASSAGARMNTEAFF
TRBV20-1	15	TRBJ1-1	CSAPDRQGGKTEAFF
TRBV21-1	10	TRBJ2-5	CASTEETQYF
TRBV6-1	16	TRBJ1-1	CASRQQGRGMNTEAFF
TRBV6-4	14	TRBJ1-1	CASSVREGGTEAFF
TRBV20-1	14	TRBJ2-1	CSARREYYRNEQFF
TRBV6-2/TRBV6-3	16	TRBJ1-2	CASSQHAGIANYGYTF
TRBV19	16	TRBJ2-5	CASSIVAGTSGETQYF
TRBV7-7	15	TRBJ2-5	CASSLGLAGGETQYF
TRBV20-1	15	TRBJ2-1	CSARKDPVKHNEQFF
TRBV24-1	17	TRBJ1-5	CATSGGGRAPSNQPQHF
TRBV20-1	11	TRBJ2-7	CSGERGYEQYF
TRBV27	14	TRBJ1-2	CASRANRDHYGYTF
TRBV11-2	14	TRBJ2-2	CASSLSPGTGELFF
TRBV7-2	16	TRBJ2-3	CVSSLELAGEARAQYF
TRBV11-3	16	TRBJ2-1	CASSRGLATSYNEQFF
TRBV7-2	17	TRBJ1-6	CASSLETGGVKNSPLHF
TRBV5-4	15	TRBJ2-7	CASSLAGTGGDEQYF
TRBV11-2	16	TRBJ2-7	CASSLGPGVTSYEQYF
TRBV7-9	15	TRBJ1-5	CASSSGQLSNQPQHF
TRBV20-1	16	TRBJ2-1	CSARDMGLAGVNEQFF
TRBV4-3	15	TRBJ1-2	CASSQDRQANYGYTF
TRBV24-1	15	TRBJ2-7	CATSDPSGRKNEQYF
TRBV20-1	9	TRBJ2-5	CSAGETQYF
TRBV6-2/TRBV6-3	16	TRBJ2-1	CASTGMTASSYNEQFF
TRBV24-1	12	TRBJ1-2	CATSEGAGGYTF
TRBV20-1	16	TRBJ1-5	CSAGKTGVGGNQPQHF
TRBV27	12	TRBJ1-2	CASSLNRWGYTF
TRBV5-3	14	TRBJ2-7	CARSLWAASYEQYF
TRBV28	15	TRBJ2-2	CASSPGTVNTGELFF
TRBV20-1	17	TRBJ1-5	CSARKGTGVGSSQPQHF
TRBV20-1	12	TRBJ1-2	CSALTGGDGYTF
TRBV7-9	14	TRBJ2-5	CASSLVGGMETQYF
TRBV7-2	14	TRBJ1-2	CASSPDNALYGYTF
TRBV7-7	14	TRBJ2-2	CASSPTRPTGELFF
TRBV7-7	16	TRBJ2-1	CASSLVAASSYNEQFF
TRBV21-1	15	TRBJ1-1	CASSKIRQPNTEAFF
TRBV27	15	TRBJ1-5	CASSFDSYGNQPQHF
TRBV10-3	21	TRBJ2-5	CAISESSAANWTGWLQETQYF
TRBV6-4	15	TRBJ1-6	CASSVSDSGNSPLHF
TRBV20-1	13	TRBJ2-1	CSALRSYSNEQFF
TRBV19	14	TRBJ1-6	CASSIGTPIVELHF
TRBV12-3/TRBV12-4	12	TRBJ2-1	CASSLIGYEQFF
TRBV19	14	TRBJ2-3	CASTRDRGGDTQYF
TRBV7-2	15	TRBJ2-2	CASSVISVNTGELFF
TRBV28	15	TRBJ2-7	CASSLSGIVSYEQYF
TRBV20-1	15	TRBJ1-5	CSAFTGGRSNQPQHF
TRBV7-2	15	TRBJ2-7	CASSSRTSGRYEQYF
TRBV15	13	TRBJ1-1	CATSRVMDTEAFF
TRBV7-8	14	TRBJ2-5	CASSLGRTAETQYF
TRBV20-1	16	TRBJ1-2	CSARNRGTARRYGYTF
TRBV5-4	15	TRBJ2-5	CASSLEHRVQETQYF
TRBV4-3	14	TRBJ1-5	CASSQHRSNQPQHF